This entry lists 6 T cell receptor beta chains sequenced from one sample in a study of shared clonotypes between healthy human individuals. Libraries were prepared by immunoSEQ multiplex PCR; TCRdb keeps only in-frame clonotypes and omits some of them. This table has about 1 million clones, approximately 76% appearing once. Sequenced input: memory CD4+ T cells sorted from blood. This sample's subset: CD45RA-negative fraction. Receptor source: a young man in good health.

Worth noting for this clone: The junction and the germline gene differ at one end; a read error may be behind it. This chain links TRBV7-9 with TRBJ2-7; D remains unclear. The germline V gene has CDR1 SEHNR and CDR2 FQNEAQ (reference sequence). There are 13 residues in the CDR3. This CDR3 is CTSSLGPLYEQYF. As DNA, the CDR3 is TGTACCAGCAGCCTTGGACCGCTCTACGAGCAGTACTTC.

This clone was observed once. The CDR3 DNA follows: TGCGCCAGCAGCCAAGAACACGCCCCAGAAGATACGCAGTATTTT. Its translation is CASSQEHAPEDTQYF. The chain combines TRBV4-1 with TRBJ2-3; D gene unclear. Germline CDR1 is MGHRA and CDR2 is YSYEKL. The CDR3 covers 15 residues. V was cut by 0 bases and J by 5 bases, with 12 bases left in between.

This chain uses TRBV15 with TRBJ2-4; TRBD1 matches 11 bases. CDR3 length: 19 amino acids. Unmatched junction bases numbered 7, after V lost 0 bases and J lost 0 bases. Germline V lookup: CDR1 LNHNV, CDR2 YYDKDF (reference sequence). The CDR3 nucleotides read TGTGCCACCAGCAGAGACGGGACAGGGGGACAGATAGCCAAAAACATTCAGTACTTC. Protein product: CATSRDGTGGQIAKNIQYF.

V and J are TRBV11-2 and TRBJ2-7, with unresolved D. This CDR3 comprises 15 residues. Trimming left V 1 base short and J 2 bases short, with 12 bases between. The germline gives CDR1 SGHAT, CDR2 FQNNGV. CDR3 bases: TGTGCCAGCAGCTTAGGGCATAAGTGGGCCTACGAGCAGTACTTC. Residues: CASSLGHKWAYEQYF.

CDR3 DNA sequence: TGTGCCATCAGTGAGAGAGGGTCGGATGGCTACACCTTC. Translating it yields CAISERGSDGYTF. V is TRBV10-3 and J is TRBJ1-2; D is uncertain. The germline V gene has CDR1 ENHRY and CDR2 SYGVKD. V lost 2 bases, J lost 6 bases, and 10 bases lay in between. There are 13 residues in the CDR3.

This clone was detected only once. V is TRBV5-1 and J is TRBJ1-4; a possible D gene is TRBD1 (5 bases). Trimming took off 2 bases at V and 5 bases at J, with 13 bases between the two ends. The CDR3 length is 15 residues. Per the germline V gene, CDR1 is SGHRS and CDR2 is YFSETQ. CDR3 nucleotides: TGCGCCAGCAGCTTTACAGGACGGGAGAATGAAAAACTGTTTTTT. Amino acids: CASSFTGRENEKLFF.